This entry describes one T cell receptor (beta chain). Its antigen is undetermined. These data originate in a study of response to subunit inactivated influenza vaccine. TCRdb reprocessed the RT-PCR reads with MiXCR, giving one entry per CDR3 protein. Of about 700,000 distinct CDR3 sequences in the sample, around 14% are singletons; the top ten hold 6.5% to 8.5%. General observations from the study: The authors offered the suggestion that each seasonal influenza vaccination recruits few new T cells.

Trimming took 5 bases from V and 5 from J; bases not matched to a gene: 10. The CDR3 has 15 amino acids. Germline CDR1 and CDR2: DFQATT and SNEGSKA (reference sequence). V gene TRBV20-1 combines with J gene TRBJ2-3, with 10 bases identical to TRBD2. This sequence was found in a man in his fifties or sixties who received an inactivated influenza vaccine. The source was PBMCs from blood, collected 14 to 15 days before vaccination. The CDR3 coding sequence is TGCAGTGCTCCGCCCCCTAGCGGGAGTGTAGATACGCAGTATTTT. This translates into CSAPPPSGSVDTQYF.